This entry concerns a single TCR beta chain. Its cognate antigen is unknown. CDR1 is MDHEN and CDR2 is SYDVKM in the germline V gene. The V and J ends lost 5 bases and 4 bases respectively, with 11 bases between them. This CDR3 has 14 amino acids. These data originate in a study of T cell responses to AZD1222 COVID-19 vaccine. General observations from the study: CD4 TCRs linked to vaccination spanned spike, dominating at 160-218 and 743-854.

The table came from immunoSEQ multiplex PCR; TCRdb's copy has only in-frame clones and leaves some out. The sample lists 100,000 or so clones, 70% to 90% seen once, with under 1.5% in the top ten. The sequencing here drew on peripheral blood, taken on day 0 of AZD1222 vaccination. The genes are TRBV28 and TRBJ2-2, with D tentatively TRBD1 or TRBD2 (5 bases each). The TCR comes from an adult in good health. CDR3 coding DNA: TGTGCCAGCAGTCCGGGGACCAGCACCGGGGAGCTGTTTTTT. Translation: CASSPGTSTGELFF.